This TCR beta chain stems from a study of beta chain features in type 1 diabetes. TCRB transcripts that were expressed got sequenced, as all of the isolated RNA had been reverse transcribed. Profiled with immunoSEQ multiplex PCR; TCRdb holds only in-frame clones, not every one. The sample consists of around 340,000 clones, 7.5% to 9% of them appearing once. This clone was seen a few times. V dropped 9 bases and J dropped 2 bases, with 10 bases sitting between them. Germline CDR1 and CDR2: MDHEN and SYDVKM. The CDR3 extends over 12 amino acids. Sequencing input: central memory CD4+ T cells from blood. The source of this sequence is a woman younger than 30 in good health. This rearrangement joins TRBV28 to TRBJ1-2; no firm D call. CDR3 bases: TGTGCCAGTACCCGGGGAAACTATGGCTACACCTTC. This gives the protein CASTRGNYGYTF.